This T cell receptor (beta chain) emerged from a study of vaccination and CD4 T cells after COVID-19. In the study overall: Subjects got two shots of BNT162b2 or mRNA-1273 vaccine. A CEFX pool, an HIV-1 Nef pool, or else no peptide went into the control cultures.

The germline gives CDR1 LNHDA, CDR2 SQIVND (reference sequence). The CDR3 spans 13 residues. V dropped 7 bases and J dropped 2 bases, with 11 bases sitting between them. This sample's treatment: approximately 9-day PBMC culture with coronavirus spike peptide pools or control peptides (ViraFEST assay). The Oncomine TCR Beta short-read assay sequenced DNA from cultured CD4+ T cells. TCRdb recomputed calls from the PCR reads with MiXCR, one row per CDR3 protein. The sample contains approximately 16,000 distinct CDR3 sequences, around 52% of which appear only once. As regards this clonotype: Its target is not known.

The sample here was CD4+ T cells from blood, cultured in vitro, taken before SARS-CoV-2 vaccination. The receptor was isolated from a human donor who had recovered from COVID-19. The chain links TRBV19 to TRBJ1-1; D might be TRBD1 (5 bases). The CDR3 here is CASTQGRNTEAFF. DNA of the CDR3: TGTGCCAGTACCCAGGGACGTAACACTGAAGCTTTCTTT.